The 14 T cell receptor beta chains given below trace back to one sample, sequenced in a study of cytomegalovirus exposure and HLA in healthy donors. Both 60 Vbeta primers and 13 Jbeta primers went into the PCR. The table came from immunoSEQ multiplex PCR; TCRdb's copy has only in-frame clones and leaves some out. This sample has over 140,000 clones, with 70% to 90% found just once. Material for sequencing was PBMCs. The receptors originated from a man aged 45-65 years in good health and CMV-seronegative.

The rearrangement uses TRBV19 and TRBJ2-7; D is perhaps TRBD1 (5 bases). The germline V gene has CDR1 LNHDA and CDR2 SQIVND (reference sequence). V shed 2 bases and J shed 7 bases, with 12 bases lying between them. This CDR3 has 13 residues. The CDR3 loop is CASSITQGREQYF. CDR3 in DNA: TGTGCCAGTAGTATAACGCAGGGTCGGGAGCAGTACTTC. The variable domain in full, with the rest retrieved from reference TRBV19 and TRBJ2-7, is DGGITQSPKYLFRKEGQNVTLSCEQNLNHDAMYWYRQDPGQGLRLIYYSQIVNDFQKGDIAEGYSVSREKKESFPLTVTSAQKNPTAFYLCASSITQGREQYFGPGTRLTVT.

The chain is built from TRBV7-8 and TRBJ2-3; no definite D call. This CDR3 comprises 13 residues. The germline gives CDR1 SGHVS, CDR2 FQNEAQ. V was trimmed by 3 bases and J by 0 bases, leaving 4 bases between them. CDR3 sequence: CASSFSSTDTQYF. CDR3 sequence (DNA): TGTGCCAGCAGCTTTTCTAGCACAGATACGCAGTATTTT.

The chain uses TRBV2 and TRBJ1-2; possibly TRBD1 for D (5 bases). Germline V gives CDR1 SNHLY, CDR2 FYNNEI. The CDR3 spans 16 residues. Deletions cut 1 base from V and 0 bases from J, with 12 bases between. The CDR3 region has the DNA TGTGCCAGCAGTGAAGGGGGGGGTGGAGCTAACTATGGCTACACCTTC. Protein sequence: CASSEGGGGANYGYTF.

The chain joins TRBV5-6 to TRBJ2-1; D is possibly TRBD2 (6 bases). The CDR3 loop spans 14 amino acids. Germline-derived CDR1 and CDR2 are SGHDT and YYEEEE. Deletions cut 0 bases from V and 10 bases from J, with 14 bases between. DNA for the CDR3: TGTGCCAGCAGCTTGGGACTAGATATCCGGGAGCAGTTCTTC. Its protein product is CASSLGLDIREQFF.

The chain joins TRBV18 to TRBJ1-2; 7 positions match TRBD1. The germline gives CDR1 KGHSH, CDR2 LQKENI. The CDR3 sequence is 13 residues long. V was pared by 2 bases and J by 8 bases, with 5 bases of the junction left unmatched. The DNA of the CDR3 is TGTGCCAGCTCACCAGGGACAGAGGGCGGCTACACCTTC. Translated: CASSPGTEGGYTF.

This chain uses TRBV4-2 with TRBJ2-1, with 8 bases matching TRBD2. Germline V gene sequence: CDR1 LGHNA, CDR2 YNFKEQ. The CDR3 runs to 19 residues. The trim removed 0 bases at V and 1 base at J, leaving 11 bases unmatched. The CDR3 DNA reads as TGTGCCAGCAGCCAAGAGCGCCTTCCCGGGACTAGTTCCTACAATGAGCAGTTCTTC. Translating gives CASSQERLPGTSSYNEQFF.

The rearrangement links TRBV28 to TRBJ1-1, with unresolved D. Trimming removed 8 bases from V and 5 bases from J, with 6 bases in between. The germline gives CDR1 MDHEN, CDR2 SYDVKM. This CDR3 is built from 10 residues. CDR3 nucleotides: TGTGCCAGCGGGAGGACTGAAGCTTTCTTT. It translates to CASGRTEAFF.

The chain recombines TRBV28 with TRBJ1-1; D is perhaps TRBD1 (5 bases). The V gene lost 8 bases and the J gene lost 4 bases, with 14 bases spanning the gap. The CDR3 contains 13 residues. Germline V gene sequence: CDR1 MDHEN, CDR2 SYDVKM. The CDR3 region is CASFPGGFTEAFF. CDR3 in DNA: TGTGCCAGCTTCCCTGGGGGGTTCACTGAAGCTTTCTTT.

The chain recombines TRBV6-5 with TRBJ1-1, with D tentatively TRBD1 (6 bases). Trimming took 5 bases from V and 1 from J, leaving 11 bases between them. The CDR3 has 14 residues. CDR1 and CDR2 (germline): MNHEY, SVGAGI. The DNA for the CDR3 is TGTGCCAGCAGTGCTCGAGGGGGGAACACTGAAGCTTTCTTT. As protein: CASSARGGNTEAFF.

The V call is TRBV28, the J call TRBJ1-1; tentative D call: TRBD1 (6 bases). Germline lookup yields CDR1 MDHEN and CDR2 SYDVKM. The CDR3 runs 16 residues. Trimming took off 7 bases at V and 5 bases at J, with 23 bases between the two ends. This chain's CDR3 is CASTLTSGGGGTEAFF. CDR3 bases: TGTGCCAGCACCCTAACGTCGGGGGGCGGGGGAACTGAAGCTTTCTTT.

The chain carries TRBV5-1 and TRBJ2-7, with a possible D match to TRBD2 (5 bases). This CDR3 is 15 amino acids long. CDR1 SGHRS and CDR2 YFSETQ come from the germline V gene. Between the trimmed V and J ends, which lost 4 bases and 5 bases, there was a span of 19 bases. CDR3 loop: CASSRGLAPRDEQYF. The CDR3 nucleotides read TGCGCCAGCAGCCGCGGGTTAGCGCCTCGAGACGAGCAGTACTTC. Combining the CDR3 with reference TRBV5-1 and TRBJ2-7 gives the whole variable domain KAGVTQTPRYLIKTRGQQVTLSCSPISGHRSVSWYQQTPGQGLQFLFEYFSETQRNKGNFPGRFSGRQFSNSRSEMNVSTLELGDSALYLCASSRGLAPRDEQYFGPGTRLTVT.

This CDR3 is CASRPGTGVLAGELFF. CDR3 bases: TGTGCCAGCAGGCCCGGGACAGGGGTCTTAGCCGGGGAGCTGTTTTTT. This rearrangement joins TRBV7-2 to TRBJ2-2; the match to TRBD1 covers 10 bases. The CDR3 length is 16 residues. Trimming removed 6 bases from V and 6 bases from J; junction bases left unmatched: 10. Germline assignment: CDR1 SGHTA and CDR2 FQGNSA.

This clone has just one count. The V call is TRBV18, the J call TRBJ2-1; 16 nucleotides match TRBD2. The V gene's germline CDR1 is KGHSH and CDR2 LQKENI. V was pared by 0 bases and J by 4 bases, with 3 bases of the junction left unmatched. The CDR3 runs to 18 residues. The CDR3 bases are TGTGCCAGCTCACCACCGGGACTAGCGGGGGGGCGTTACAATGAGCAGTTCTTC. It codes for CASSPPGLAGGRYNEQFF.

V usage is TRBV11-2 and J usage is TRBJ2-7, with TRBD2 identical over 7 bases. Losses at the gene ends were 3 bases for V and 3 bases for J; bases not matched to a gene: 2. Germline values: CDR1 SGHAT, CDR2 FQNNGV. The CDR3 contains 13 residues. CDR3 sequence reads: CASSLGGSYEQYF. The CDR3 coding sequence is TGTGCCAGCAGCTTGGGCGGGAGCTACGAGCAGTACTTC. The full variable domain, rest sourced from reference TRBV11-2 and TRBJ2-7, is EAGVAQSPRYKIIEKRQSVAFWCNPISGHATLYWYQQILGQGPKLLIQFQNNGVVDDSQLPKDRFSAERLKGVDSTLKIQPAKLEDSAVYLCASSLGGSYEQYFGPGTRLTVT.